This TCR beta chain was sequenced in a study of OX40 agonist ivuxolimab in advanced cancers. Regarding the complete study: The costimulatory receptor OX40 (CD134) was targeted by ivuxolimab, a fully human IgG2 agonistic monoclonal antibody. Intravenous ivuxolimab was administered to patients every 2 weeks at six dose levels: 0.01, 0.1, 0.3, 1.5, 3 and 10 mg/kg. Among the 52 dose-escalation patients, around 20 had hepatocellular carcinoma, 15 melanoma, 9 renal cell carcinoma and 9 head and neck cancer. In the dose-escalation cohort, 82.7% of patients were male, and the mean age was about 55 years, with a range of roughly 20 to 80. Patients were allowed to have had prior anti-PD-1, anti-PD-L1 or anti-CTLA-4 therapy, and 30% to 50% of the dose-escalation patients had previously received checkpoint inhibitors. Three dose-escalation patients achieved partial responses, one with hepatocellular carcinoma and two with cutaneous melanoma. The point of sequencing TCRbeta in the periphery was to test whether ivuxolimab changed TCR sequence diversity and drove clonal T-cell expansion. The paper covers the monotherapy dose-escalation part of the phase I ivuxolimab trial, which included N ≈ 57 patients.

The trial excluded patients who had a history of autoimmune disease or who were on systemic immunosuppression. Peripheral blood for TCR sequencing was collected from all dose cohorts at baseline, on cycle 4 day 1, and on cycle 7 day 1. The samples were taken from a phase I, first-in-human, multicenter, open-label dose-escalation trial of ivuxolimab. Adults with locally advanced or metastatic melanoma, renal cell, hepatocellular, or head and neck squamous cell carcinoma were enrolled in the trial. CD4+ and CD8+ T cells were sorted separately from peripheral blood before TCR sequencing. Turning to this clone: The clone's antigen remains unknown. No much larger clonotype is one base removed from it; base qualities were not supplied.

Genomic DNA was isolated from the sorted cells so that the TCRbeta CDR3 region could be sequenced. The immunoSEQ Assay was used for sequencing of TCRbeta CDR3 regions. In its TCRdb copy, this immuneACCESS table keeps in-frame sequences only and misses some clones. Where compared with another copy, unresolved V genes explain less than half of these, and the others have no known cause. The sample profile shows tens of thousands of clones; around 81% of them were found once. The biggest ten clones account for roughly 8% of the sample. On the study overall, not on this receptor specifically: Low levels of normalized T-cell clonal expansion were also seen in some nonresponding patients. Clonal expansion of both CD4+ and CD8+ blood T cells was observed from baseline to week 6 at doses 0.1 to 3.0 mg/kg. After ivuxolimab, CD8+ T cells had more expanded clones than CD4+ T cells on average. The antigen specificity of the clonally expanded peripheral T cells was not determined. In the 0.1-3.0 mg/kg groups, partial responders were among the patients with the lowest normalized peripheral clonal expansion, particularly in CD8+ T cells.

CDR1 is given as SGHRS and CDR2 as YFSETQ, both from the germline V gene. V loses 4 bases of germline sequence and J loses 5 bases, and the interval between the two ends is 13 bases. The CDR3, from cysteine to phenylalanine, totals 14 residues. This entry keeps only the CDR3 DNA: 42 bases, framed from base 1. The source of this sequence is an adult with an advanced solid tumor such as melanoma, head and neck, liver or kidney cancer. The rearrangement joined TRBV5-1 to TRBJ1-5, with a weak D call of TRBD1 (6 bases match). The sample here was CD4+ or CD8+ T cells sorted from blood, taken in a trial of the OX40 agonist ivuxolimab. The DNA sequence follows: TGCGCCAGCAGCCCCTGGGGGGGCGATCAGCCCCAGCATTTT. It translates to CASSPWGGDQPQHF. The variable domain in full, with residues beyond the CDR3 obtained from the reference TRBV5-1 and TRBJ1-5 genes, is KAGVTQTPRYLIKTRGQQVTLSCSPISGHRSVSWYQQTPGQGLQFLFEYFSETQRNKGNFPGRFSGRQFSNSRSEMNVSTLELGDSALYLCASSPWGGDQPQHFGDGTRLSIL.